This T cell receptor beta chain was recorded in a study of OX40 agonist ivuxolimab in advanced cancers. Study observations and caveats: Among the least clonally expanded were partial responders at 0.1-3.0 mg/kg. Compared with CD4+, CD8+ T cells on average had more expanded clones.

Profiled with immunoSEQ multiplex PCR; TCRdb holds only in-frame clones, not every one. The sample carries 55,000 to 90,000 clones, 80% to 90% recorded once. This clone has just one count. The antigen is unknown. The germline CDR1 and CDR2 sequences are KGHSH and LQKENI. Trimming cost V 6 bases and J 1 base; bases outside gene matches: 12. This CDR3 has 17 residues. The source of this sequence is an adult with an advanced solid tumor such as melanoma, head and neck, liver or kidney cancer. The sample in question was CD4+ or CD8+ T cells sorted from blood, obtained in a trial of the OX40 agonist ivuxolimab. The rearrangement links TRBV18 to TRBJ2-5, with 9 positions matching TRBD2. CDR3 DNA sequence: TGTGCCAGCTCCCGGAGGAGTAGCGGGAGTTCCCAAGAGACCCAGTACTTC. Translation gives CASSRRSSGSSQETQYF.